This T cell receptor beta chain was sequenced in a study of PD-1 blockade in classical Hodgkin lymphoma. Study information: Intravenous infusions of nivolumab 3 mg/kg reached patients every 2 weeks.

The length of the CDR3 is 14 residues. V lost 6 bases and J 4 bases, leaving 14 bases between the germline ends. CDR1 WNHNN and CDR2 SYGVQD come from the germline V gene (reference sequence). Assay used: immunoSEQ multiplex PCR; TCRdb lists only in-frame clones, some missing. This repertoire shows 66,000 or so clones, 70% to 80% found once; its top ten account for just over 9%. Study conclusions and caveats: Newly diagnosed patients reportedly had lower baseline TCR diversity than healthy donors. CD4+ TCR diversity, unlike CD8+, climbed significantly by C4D1.

All the patients suffered relapse after autologous stem cell transplantation, and brentuximab vedotin exposure differed. Progressive disease, partial response or complete response was each patient's best response. For this clone: Its antigen is currently unknown.

Sequences were derived from peripheral blood mononuclear cells (PBMCs), sampled before the second cycle of nivolumab. This chain joins TRBV10-1 and TRBJ2-3, with a weak D call TRBD1 (8 bases). The sequence came from a human donor with classical Hodgkin lymphoma. CDR3 sequence reads: CASSGTGGADTQYF. DNA of the CDR3: TGCGCCAGCAGCGGTACAGGGGGGGCAGATACGCAGTATTTT.